This T cell receptor (beta chain) was documented in a study of T cells after yellow fever vaccination. Study-level information: The authors prepared low-cell-number fractions using SMART-Seq v4 Ultra Low Input.

This clonotype was seen ten or more times. TCRdb itself ran the 5' RACE reads through MiXCR, one entry per CDR3 protein. The table lists about 260,000 distinct CDR3 sequences, 5.2% of them singletons. V lost 5 bases, J lost 10 bases, and 8 bases stayed unmatched. The CDR3 has 14 residues. The V and J genes are TRBV12-3 or TRBV12-4 and TRBJ1-6, with TRBD1 matching 7 bases. This receptor was obtained from a man between 18 and 29 years old who received the YFV17D yellow fever vaccine. The specimen comprised CD4+ T cells sorted from PBMCs, sampled on the day of the yellow fever booster vaccination. The CDR3 reads CASSGRGQPSPLHF. CDR3 nucleotide sequence: TGTGCCAGCAGTGGTCGGGGACAGCCCTCACCCCTCCACTTT.